This T cell receptor beta chain is drawn from a study of T cells in Graves' hyperthyroidism and ophthalmopathy. Study background: Prior to any treatment, at the point of initial diagnosis, peripheral blood was collected. Study outcomes and limitations: Clonotypes that were expanded in thyroid above 0.001 mostly appeared in blood too.

TCR beta CDR3 sequences were amplified from RNA transcripts. HTBI primers drove first-round RT-PCR of the TCR CDR3. TCRdb called the multiplex PCR reads again in MiXCR, with one record for every CDR3 protein. The repertoire holds 690,000 or so distinct CDR3 sequences, with around 20% as singletons. Ten or more counts support this clonotype. Antigen: not known. First hyperthyroidism diagnosis is when the blood sample was obtained, before any ophthalmopathy symptoms. The V gene end was trimmed by 3 bases and the J gene end by 5 bases; junction bases not matched to a gene: 6. This CDR3 region has 14 residues. Germline values: CDR1 SNHLY, CDR2 FYNNEI.

Material: blood. The chain recombines TRBV2 with TRBJ1-1; 7 bases fit TRBD1. The clonotype was recovered from a woman aged 45-65 years with Graves' hyperthyroidism that later progressed to Graves' ophthalmopathy. The CDR3 is CASSDVRGRTEAFF. CDR3 DNA sequence: TGTGCCAGCAGTGATGTCAGGGGGAGGACTGAAGCTTTCTTT.